The TCR beta chain described here comes from a study of early T cells in non-severe SARS-CoV-2 infection. With 4 bases removed from V and 2 bases from J, the gap between germline ends came to 7 bases. Germline assignment: CDR1 MNHEY and CDR2 SMNVEV (reference sequence). CDR3 length: 13 residues. Via MiXCR, TCRdb re-called the 5' RACE reads, giving one row per CDR3 protein. The repertoire consists of roughly 80,000 distinct CDR3 sequences, with roughly 12% occurring once and the leading ten covering around 12%. This clonotype was seen repeatedly, ten times or more. This material consisted of whole blood, taken at baseline. The origin of this receptor is an adult who was a healthcare worker with PCR-confirmed SARS-CoV-2 infection or an uninfected control (not recorded which). The gene calls are TRBV27 and TRBJ2-3; no reliable D call. The DNA of the CDR3 is TGTGCCAGCAGTTACCTGCTCACAGATACGCAGTATTTT. Translating gives CASSYLLTDTQYF.